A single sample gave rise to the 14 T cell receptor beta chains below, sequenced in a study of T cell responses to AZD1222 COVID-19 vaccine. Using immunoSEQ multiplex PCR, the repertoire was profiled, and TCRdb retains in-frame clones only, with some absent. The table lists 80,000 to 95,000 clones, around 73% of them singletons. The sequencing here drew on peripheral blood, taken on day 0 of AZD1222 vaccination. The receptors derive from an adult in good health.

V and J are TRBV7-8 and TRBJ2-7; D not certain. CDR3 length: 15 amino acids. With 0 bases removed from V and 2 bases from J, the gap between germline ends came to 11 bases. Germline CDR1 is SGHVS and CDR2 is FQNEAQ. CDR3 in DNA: TGTGCCAGCAGCTTAGCCTCTTGGGTCGCCTACGAGCAGTACTTC. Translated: CASSLASWVAYEQYF.

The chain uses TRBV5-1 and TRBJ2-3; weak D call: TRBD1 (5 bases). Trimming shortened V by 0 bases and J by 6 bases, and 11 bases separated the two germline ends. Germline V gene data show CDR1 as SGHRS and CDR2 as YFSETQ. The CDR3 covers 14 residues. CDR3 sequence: CASSLERRDDTQYF. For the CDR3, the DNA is TGCGCCAGCAGCTTGGAACGCAGGGATGATACGCAGTATTTT.

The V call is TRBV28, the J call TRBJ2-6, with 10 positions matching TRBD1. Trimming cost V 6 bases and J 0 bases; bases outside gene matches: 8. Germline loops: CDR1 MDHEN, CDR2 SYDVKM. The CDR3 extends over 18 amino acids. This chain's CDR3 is CASRTGTGVFSGANVLTF. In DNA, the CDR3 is TGTGCCAGCAGAACCGGGACAGGGGTTTTCTCTGGGGCCAACGTCCTGACTTTC.

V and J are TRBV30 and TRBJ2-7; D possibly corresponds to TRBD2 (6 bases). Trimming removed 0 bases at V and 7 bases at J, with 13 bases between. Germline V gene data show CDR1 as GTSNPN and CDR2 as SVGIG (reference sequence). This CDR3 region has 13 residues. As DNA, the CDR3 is TGTGCCTGGAGTGTACAGACTAGACGGGAGCAGTACTTC. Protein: CAWSVQTRREQYF.

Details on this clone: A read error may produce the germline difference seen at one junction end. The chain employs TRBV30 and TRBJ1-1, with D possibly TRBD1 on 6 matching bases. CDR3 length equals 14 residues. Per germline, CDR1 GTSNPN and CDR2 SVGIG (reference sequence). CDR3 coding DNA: TGTGCCTGGAGTGTCCTACAGGGCGGAGGTGAAGTTTTCTTT. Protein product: CAWSVLQGGGEVFF. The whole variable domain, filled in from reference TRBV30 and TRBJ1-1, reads SQTIHQWPATLVQPVGSPLSLECTVEGTSNPNLYWYRQAAGRGLQLLFYSVGIGQISSEVPQNLSASRPQDRQFILSSKKLLLSDSGFYLCAWSVLQGGGEVFFGQGTRLTVV.

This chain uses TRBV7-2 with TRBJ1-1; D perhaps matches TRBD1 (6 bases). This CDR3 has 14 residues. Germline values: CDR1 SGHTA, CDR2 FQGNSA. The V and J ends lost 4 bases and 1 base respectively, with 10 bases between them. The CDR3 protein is CASSSGTTNTEAFF. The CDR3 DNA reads TGTGCCAGCAGCTCAGGGACAACGAACACTGAAGCTTTCTTT.

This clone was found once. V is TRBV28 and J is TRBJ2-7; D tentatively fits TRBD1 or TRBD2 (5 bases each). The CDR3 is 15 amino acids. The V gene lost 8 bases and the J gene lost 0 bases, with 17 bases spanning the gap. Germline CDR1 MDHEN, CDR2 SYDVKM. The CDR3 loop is CASGDDNFHSYEQYF. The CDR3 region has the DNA TGTGCCAGCGGGGACGACAACTTTCACTCCTACGAGCAGTACTTC. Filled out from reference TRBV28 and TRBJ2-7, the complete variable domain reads DVKVTQSSRYLVKRTGEKVFLECVQDMDHENMFWYRQDPGLGLRLIYFSYDVKMKEKGDIPEGYSVSREKKERFSLILESASTNQTSMYLCASGDDNFHSYEQYFGPGTRLTVT.

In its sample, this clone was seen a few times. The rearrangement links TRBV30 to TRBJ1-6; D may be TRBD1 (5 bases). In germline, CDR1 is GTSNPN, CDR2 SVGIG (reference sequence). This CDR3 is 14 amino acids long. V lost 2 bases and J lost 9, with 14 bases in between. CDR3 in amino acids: CAWSIAGLGSPLHF. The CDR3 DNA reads TGTGCCTGGAGTATAGCAGGGTTGGGTTCACCCCTCCACTTT.

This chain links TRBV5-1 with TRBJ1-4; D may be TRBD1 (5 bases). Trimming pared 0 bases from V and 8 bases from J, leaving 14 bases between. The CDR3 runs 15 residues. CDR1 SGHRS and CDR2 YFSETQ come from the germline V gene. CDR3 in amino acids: CASSLASRVKEKLFF. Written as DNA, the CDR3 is TGCGCCAGCAGCTTGGCAAGCAGGGTAAAGGAAAAACTGTTTTTT.

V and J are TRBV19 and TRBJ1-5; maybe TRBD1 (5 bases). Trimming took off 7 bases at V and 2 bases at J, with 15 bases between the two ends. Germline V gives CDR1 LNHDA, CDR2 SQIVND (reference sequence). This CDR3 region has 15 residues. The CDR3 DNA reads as TGTGCCAGTACCCCTTGGGGGGAGGGCAATCAGCCCCAGCATTTT. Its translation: CASTPWGEGNQPQHF.

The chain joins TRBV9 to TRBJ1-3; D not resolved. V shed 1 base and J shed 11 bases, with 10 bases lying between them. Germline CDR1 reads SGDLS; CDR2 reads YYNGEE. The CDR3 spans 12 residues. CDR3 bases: TGTGCCAGCAGCGTACAGAGAGCGCCCATATATTTT. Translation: CASSVQRAPIYF.

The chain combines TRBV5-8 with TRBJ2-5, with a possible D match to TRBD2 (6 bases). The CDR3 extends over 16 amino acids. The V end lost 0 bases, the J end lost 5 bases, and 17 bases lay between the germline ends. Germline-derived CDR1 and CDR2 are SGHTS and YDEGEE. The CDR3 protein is CASSLELGGIAETQYF. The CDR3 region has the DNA TGTGCCAGCAGCTTGGAACTCGGCGGGATTGCGGAGACCCAGTACTTC.

CDR3 amino acids: CASSLRGDVYGYTF. As DNA, the CDR3 is TGTGCCAGCAGCTTGAGAGGGGATGTCTATGGCTACACCTTC. This chain links TRBV7-8 with TRBJ1-2; D is perhaps TRBD1 (5 bases). There are 14 residues in the CDR3. Trimming stripped 3 bases from V and 4 bases from J, with 12 bases between. The germline gives CDR1 SGHVS, CDR2 FQNEAQ.

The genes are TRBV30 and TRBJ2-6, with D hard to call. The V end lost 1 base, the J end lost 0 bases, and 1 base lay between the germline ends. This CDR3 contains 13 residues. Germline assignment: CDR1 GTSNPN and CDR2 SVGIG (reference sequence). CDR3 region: CAWSDSGANVLTF. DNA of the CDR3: TGTGCCTGGAGTGACTCTGGGGCCAACGTCCTGACTTTC.